This entry features one T cell receptor (beta chain) sequence. As yet, its antigen is unknown. The CDR3 has 15 amino acids. Germline CDR1 is MNHGY and CDR2 is SAAAGT. V was pared by 2 bases and J by 6 bases, with 7 bases of the junction left unmatched. This entry is derived from a study of T cells in localized non-small cell lung cancer. Broader study findings: Measurement of T cell clonality placed uninvolved adjacent lung highest, above the level in tumor. Across samples, adjacent lung featured a median roughly 50 of the top 100 tumor clones.

Data came from immunoSEQ multiplex PCR; TCRdb stores just in-frame clones and leaves some out. The table includes some 41,000 clones, over 75% detected once. V and J are TRBV6-8 and TRBJ2-7, with 10 bases fitting TRBD2. The TCR sequence derives from a woman aged 35-75 years with stage II lung adenocarcinoma. Specimen: PBMCs, collected before any cancer treatment. CDR3 loop: CASSYQELAGVEQYF. For the CDR3, the DNA is TGTGCCAGCAGTTACCAGGAGCTAGCGGGAGTCGAGCAGTACTTC.